This T cell receptor (beta chain) derives from a study of cytomegalovirus exposure and HLA in healthy donors. Study-level information: Among fewer than 500 genotyped donors, around 81% fell in the Caucasian-associated ancestry cluster. Study findings and constraints: V segments that were indistinguishable, TRBV6-2 and TRBV6-3 among them, were omitted from analysis. Cytomegalovirus association was assigned to approximately 160 TCR beta chains.

The PCR used 60 Vbeta and 13 Jbeta primers. Clones were sequenced by immunoSEQ multiplex PCR, and TCRdb holds only the in-frame ones, with some missing. The sample's table shows approximately 100,000 clones. As concerns this clone: Its antigen is still unknown.

The length of the CDR3 is 15 residues. Germline V gene data show CDR1 as MGHDK and CDR2 as SYGVNS. The germline V and J ends were trimmed by 3 bases and 7 bases, with 18 bases remaining between them. It was healthy bone marrow donors who served as donors. This rearrangement joins TRBV25-1 to TRBJ1-2; tentatively, D is TRBD1 (6 bases). Source material: PBMCs. The origin of this receptor is a man over 45 in good health and CMV-seronegative. CDR3 nucleotides: TGTGCCAGCAGTGATTCGACAGGAGCAGTCTCTGGCTACACCTTC. It translates to CASSDSTGAVSGYTF.